This TCR beta chain was found in a study of cytomegalovirus exposure and HLA in healthy donors. V was pared by 6 bases and J by 7 bases, with 12 bases of the junction left unmatched. CDR1 is MNHEY, CDR2 SMNVEV, per germline (reference sequence). The CDR3 runs 17 residues. 60 Vbeta and 13 Jbeta primers were used in PCR. Only in-frame clones appear in the TCRdb table, and some are missing; sequencing was by immunoSEQ multiplex PCR. The sample shows under 250,000 clones, roughly 84% of them seen only once. The sequence derives from a boy aged 2 to 10 in good health and CMV-seronegative. The sequencing sample was made of PBMCs. The chain uses TRBV27 and TRBJ2-2; 12 bases fit TRBD1. The CDR3 spells CASSPGGTGGRGGELFF. The CDR3, as DNA: TGTGCCAGCAGCCCGGGGGGGACAGGGGGCCGGGGCGGGGAGCTGTTTTTT.